The TCR beta chain under discussion was sequenced for a study of blood T cell repertoires in COVID-19. In the study overall: The United States, Italy and Spain supplied acute and convalescent COVID-19 samples. The analysed material was cDNA or gDNA that came from T cells, B-cell-depleted T cells, or PBMCs.

V gave up 4 bases and J gave up 7 bases; unmatched junction bases: 4. CDR1 is SGHRS and CDR2 is YFSETQ in the germline V gene. The CDR3 totals 14 residues. A Seattle source enrolled patients during active infection and followed them longitudinally. Authors' data handling: Estimation of nucleated cell counts was performed using reference gene primer amplification. Data came from immunoSEQ multiplex PCR; TCRdb stores just in-frame clones and leaves some out. V, J and clone size are taken as reported in that table, and D and trimming were inferred from the DNA itself. The sample yields under 100,000 clones, 70% to 90% seen once.

The specimen sequenced was peripheral blood. This chain joins TRBV5-1 and TRBJ2-1; 11 nucleotides line up with TRBD1. The sequence was collected from an elderly woman with COVID-19, enrolled during active disease. CDR3 sequence reads: CASSPGTGGNEQFF. The CDR3 DNA reads as TGCGCCAGCAGCCCTGGGACAGGGGGTAATGAGCAGTTCTTC.